The sequence of this TCR beta chain was determined in a study of cytomegalovirus exposure and HLA in healthy donors. Study findings and constraints: Reportedly, HLA-A and HLA-B alleles of most subjects were accurately predicted from TCR beta. A missense variant in DCLRE1C was later tied to TCR beta V- and J-gene trimming. Segments of the TCR beta V type were, in most cases, productive about 90% or about 30% of the time in an earlier analysis.

The PCR was carried out with 60 Vbeta primers and 13 Jbeta primers. Libraries were prepared by immunoSEQ multiplex PCR; TCRdb keeps only in-frame clonotypes and omits some of them. The table has 120,000 or so clones, around 76% seen once. Unrecorded immune exposures were likely, despite nominal health at sampling. Germline V gene lookup returns CDR1 SGHNT and CDR2 YYREEE (reference sequence). This CDR3 is built from 15 residues. V was clipped by 4 bases and J by 4 bases, with 14 bases between them. A note on this clone: The antigen is undetermined.

The specimen sequenced was PBMCs. The chain couples TRBV5-4 to TRBJ2-2, with D possibly TRBD1 on 5 matching bases. This receptor was taken from a man aged 30 to 45 in good health and CMV-seropositive. Here the CDR3 reads CASSPMQGATGELFF. The CDR3 DNA follows: TGTGCCAGCAGCCCCATGCAAGGGGCCACCGGGGAGCTGTTTTTT.